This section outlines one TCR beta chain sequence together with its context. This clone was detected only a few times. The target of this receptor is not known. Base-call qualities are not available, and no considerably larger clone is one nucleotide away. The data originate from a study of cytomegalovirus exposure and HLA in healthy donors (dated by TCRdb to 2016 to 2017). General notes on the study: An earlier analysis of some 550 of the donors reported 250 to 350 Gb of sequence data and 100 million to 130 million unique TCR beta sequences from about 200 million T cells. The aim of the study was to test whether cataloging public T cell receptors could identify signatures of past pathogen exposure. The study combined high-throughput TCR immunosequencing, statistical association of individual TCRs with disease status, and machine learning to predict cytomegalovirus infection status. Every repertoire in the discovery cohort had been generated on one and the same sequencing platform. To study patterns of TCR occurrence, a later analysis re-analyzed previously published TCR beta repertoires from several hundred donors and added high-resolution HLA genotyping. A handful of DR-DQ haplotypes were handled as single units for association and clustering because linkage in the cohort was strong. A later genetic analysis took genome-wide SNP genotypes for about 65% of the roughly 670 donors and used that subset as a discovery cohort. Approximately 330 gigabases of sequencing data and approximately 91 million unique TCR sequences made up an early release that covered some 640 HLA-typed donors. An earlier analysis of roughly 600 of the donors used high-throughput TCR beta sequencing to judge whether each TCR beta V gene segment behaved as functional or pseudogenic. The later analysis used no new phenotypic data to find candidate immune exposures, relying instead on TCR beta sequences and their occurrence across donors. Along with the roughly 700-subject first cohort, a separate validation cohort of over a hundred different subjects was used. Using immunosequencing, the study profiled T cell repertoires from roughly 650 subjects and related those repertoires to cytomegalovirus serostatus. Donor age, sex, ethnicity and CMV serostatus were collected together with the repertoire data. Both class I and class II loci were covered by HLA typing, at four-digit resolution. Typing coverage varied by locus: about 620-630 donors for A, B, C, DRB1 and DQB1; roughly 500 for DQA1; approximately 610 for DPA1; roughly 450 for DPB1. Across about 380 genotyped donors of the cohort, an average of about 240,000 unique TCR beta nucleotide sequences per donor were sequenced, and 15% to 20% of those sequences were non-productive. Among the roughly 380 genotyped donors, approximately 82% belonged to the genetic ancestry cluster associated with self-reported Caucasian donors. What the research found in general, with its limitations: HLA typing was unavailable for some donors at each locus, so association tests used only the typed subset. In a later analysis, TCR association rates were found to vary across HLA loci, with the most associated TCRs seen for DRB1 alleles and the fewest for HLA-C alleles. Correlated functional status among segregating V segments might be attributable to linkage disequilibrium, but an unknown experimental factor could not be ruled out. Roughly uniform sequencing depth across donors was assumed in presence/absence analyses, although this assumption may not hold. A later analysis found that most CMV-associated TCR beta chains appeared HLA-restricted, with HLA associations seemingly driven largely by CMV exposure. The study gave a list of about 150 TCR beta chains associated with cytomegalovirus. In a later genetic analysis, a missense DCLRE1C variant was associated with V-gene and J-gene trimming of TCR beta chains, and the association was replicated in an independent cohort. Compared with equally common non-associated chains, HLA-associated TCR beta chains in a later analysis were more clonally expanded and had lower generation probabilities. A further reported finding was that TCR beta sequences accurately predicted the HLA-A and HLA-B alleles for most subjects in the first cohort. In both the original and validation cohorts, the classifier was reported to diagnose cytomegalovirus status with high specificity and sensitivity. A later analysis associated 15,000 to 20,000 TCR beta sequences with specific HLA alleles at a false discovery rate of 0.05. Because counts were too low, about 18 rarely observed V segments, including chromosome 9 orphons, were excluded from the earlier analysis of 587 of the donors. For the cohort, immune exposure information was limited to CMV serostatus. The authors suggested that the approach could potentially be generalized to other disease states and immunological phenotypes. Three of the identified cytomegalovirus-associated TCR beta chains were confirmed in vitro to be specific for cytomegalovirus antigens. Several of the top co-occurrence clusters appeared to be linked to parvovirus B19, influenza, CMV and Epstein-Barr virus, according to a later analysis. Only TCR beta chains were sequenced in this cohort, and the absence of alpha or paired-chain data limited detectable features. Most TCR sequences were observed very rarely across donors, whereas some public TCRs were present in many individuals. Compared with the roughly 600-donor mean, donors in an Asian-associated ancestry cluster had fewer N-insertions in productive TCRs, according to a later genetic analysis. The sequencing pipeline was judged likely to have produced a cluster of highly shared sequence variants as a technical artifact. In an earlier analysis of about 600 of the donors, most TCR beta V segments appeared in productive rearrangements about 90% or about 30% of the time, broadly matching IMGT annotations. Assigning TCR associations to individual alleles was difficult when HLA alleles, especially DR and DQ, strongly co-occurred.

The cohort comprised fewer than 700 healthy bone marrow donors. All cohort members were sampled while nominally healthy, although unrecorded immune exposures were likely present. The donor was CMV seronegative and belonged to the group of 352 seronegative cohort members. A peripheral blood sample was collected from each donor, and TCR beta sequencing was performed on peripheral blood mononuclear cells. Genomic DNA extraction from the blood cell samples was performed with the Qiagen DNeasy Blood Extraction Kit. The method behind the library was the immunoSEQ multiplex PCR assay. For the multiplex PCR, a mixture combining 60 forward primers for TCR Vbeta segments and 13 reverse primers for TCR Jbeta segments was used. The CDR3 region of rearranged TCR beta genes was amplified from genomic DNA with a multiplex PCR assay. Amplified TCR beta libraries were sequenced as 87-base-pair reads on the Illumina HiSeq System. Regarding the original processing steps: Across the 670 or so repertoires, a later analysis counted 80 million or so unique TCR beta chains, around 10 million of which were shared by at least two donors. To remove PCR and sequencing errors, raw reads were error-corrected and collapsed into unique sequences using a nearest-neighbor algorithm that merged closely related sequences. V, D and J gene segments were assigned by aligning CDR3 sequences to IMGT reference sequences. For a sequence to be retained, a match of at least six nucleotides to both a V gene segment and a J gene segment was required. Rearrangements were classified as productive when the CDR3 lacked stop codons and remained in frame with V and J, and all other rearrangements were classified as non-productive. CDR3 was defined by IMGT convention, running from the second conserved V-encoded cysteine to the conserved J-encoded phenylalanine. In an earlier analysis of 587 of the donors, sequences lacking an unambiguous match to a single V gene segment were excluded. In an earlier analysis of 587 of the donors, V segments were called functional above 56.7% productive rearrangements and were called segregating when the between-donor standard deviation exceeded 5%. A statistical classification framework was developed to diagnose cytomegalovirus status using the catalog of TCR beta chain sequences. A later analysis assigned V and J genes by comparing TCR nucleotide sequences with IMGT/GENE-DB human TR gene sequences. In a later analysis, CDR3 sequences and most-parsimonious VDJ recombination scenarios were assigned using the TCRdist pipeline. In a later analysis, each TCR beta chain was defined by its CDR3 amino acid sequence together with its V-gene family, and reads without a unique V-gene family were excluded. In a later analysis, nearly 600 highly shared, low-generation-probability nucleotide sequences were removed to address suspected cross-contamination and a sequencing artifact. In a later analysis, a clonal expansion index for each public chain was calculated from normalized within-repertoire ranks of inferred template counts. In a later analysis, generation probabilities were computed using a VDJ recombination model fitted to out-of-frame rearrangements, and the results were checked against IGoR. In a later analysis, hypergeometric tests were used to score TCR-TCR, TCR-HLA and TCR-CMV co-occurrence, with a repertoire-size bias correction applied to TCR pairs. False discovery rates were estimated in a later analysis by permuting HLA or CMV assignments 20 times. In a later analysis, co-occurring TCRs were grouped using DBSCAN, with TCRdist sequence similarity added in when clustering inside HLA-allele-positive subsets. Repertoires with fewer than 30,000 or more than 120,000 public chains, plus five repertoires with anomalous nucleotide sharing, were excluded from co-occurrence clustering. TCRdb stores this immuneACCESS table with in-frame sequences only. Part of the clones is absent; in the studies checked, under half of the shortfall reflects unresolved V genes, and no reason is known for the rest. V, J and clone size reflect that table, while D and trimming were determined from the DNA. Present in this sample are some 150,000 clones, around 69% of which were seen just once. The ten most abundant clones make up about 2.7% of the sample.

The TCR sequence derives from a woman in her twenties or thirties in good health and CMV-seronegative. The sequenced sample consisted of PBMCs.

In nucleotide form, the sequence is TGTGCCAGCAGCGTAAAGGACAGGTCAGAGGAAAAACTGTTTTTT. This sequence encodes CASSVKDRSEEKLFF. The sequence links TRBV5-4 to TRBJ1-4, with 7 junctional bases fitting TRBD1. The germline V gene (reference sequence) specifies SGHNT as CDR1 and YYREEE as CDR2. The CDR3 starts with the cysteine, ends with the phenylalanine, and has 15 residues. Only the CDR3 region is kept as DNA, spanning 45 bases read in frame from base 1. V is trimmed back by 4 bases and J by 8 bases, and the junction contains 11 bases that no gene match accounts for.